In this sample, the clone carrying this T cell receptor (beta chain) turned up once. What it recognizes is unknown. The record originates from a study of CD8+ T cells in alopecia areata. Background on the study: Tofacitinib exposure lasted 6 to 18 months, followed by 6 months off drug. Study conclusions and caveats: Shared TCR sequences were less clear between patients than in mice, possibly partly from HLA diversity.

In alopecia areata patients, both lesional scalp punch biopsies and peripheral blood were collected. Starting from PBMCs, sorting isolated CD4+ and CD8+ T cells. The CDR3 length is 16 residues. V was clipped by 2 bases and J by 0 bases, with 12 bases between them. CDR1 is SGHRS, CDR2 YFSETQ, per germline. RNA was isolated and reverse transcribed to cDNA, the sequencing template. This table comes from immunoSEQ multiplex PCR, and its TCRdb copy is limited to in-frame clones, with some not included. The table includes approximately 89,000 clones, 40% to 55% detected once. Specimen: CD4+ T cells sorted from blood. This TCR came from a human donor with alopecia areata. The V gene is TRBV5-1, the J gene TRBJ1-3; maybe TRBD1 (6 bases). CDR3 region: CASSLQGPGSGNTIYF. Here the CDR3 DNA reads TGCGCCAGCAGCTTACAGGGACCCGGCTCTGGAAACACCATATATTTT.